The T cell receptor (beta chain) under discussion was sequenced for a study of shared clonotypes between healthy human individuals. The CDR3 runs to 15 residues. V was trimmed by 0 bases and J by 4 bases, leaving 12 bases between them. CDR1 and CDR2 from the germline V gene are LNHNV and YYDKDF (reference sequence). The table lists this clone with a count of one. How the authors handled the data: ImmunoSEQ supplied junction-only sequences lacking quality scores, so filtering was different. Sequenced by immunoSEQ multiplex PCR; TCRdb stores in-frame clones only, minus some. The V and J calls and clone size are taken from that table; D and trimming were inferred from the DNA. The table has more than 400,000 clones, about 78% seen once. The donors were all Caucasian adults (living in Nashville, Tennessee).

The genes are TRBV15 and TRBJ1-1; D is possibly TRBD1 (5 bases). This receptor was obtained from a woman in her 40s in good health. Some clones in this sample may be carry-over from other donors' samples. The sample comprised PBMCs. DNA of the CDR3: TGTGCCACCAGCAGAGATCTGGGGGTGGGCACTGAAGCTTTCTTT. Its protein is CATSRDLGVGTEAFF.